The 14 T cell receptor beta chains presented below share a single source sample, sequenced in a study of CD8 T cells in ankylosing spondylitis. Study results and limitations: It appeared that ankylosing spondylitis blood was characterized by a TCR beta motif of fewer than 10 highly homologous variants.

What these receptors recognize is not known. TCRdb itself ran the 5' RACE reads through MiXCR, one entry per CDR3 protein. The profile shows a few hundred thousand distinct CDR3 sequences, 12% of them singletons. Sample: blood, either unsorted or a sorted T cell fraction (not recorded which). Source of these receptors: a male donor with ankylosing spondylitis.

The rearrangement joins TRBV11-2 to TRBJ1-4; possibly TRBD1 for D (6 bases). This CDR3 is built from 17 residues. Germline CDR1 SGHAT, CDR2 FQNNGV. The germline V and J ends were trimmed by 0 bases and 3 bases, with 14 bases remaining between them. The DNA of the CDR3 is TGTGCCAGCAGCTTAGATTTGGGGGCGGGAGCTAATGAAAAACTGTTTTTT. Translating gives CASSLDLGAGANEKLFF.

This chain joins TRBV19 and TRBJ2-1; D remains ambiguous. The length of the CDR3 is 15 residues. Germline loops: CDR1 LNHDA, CDR2 SQIVND (reference sequence). The germline V and J ends were trimmed by 0 bases and 9 bases, with 15 bases remaining between them. This CDR3 is CASSIESDPRVEQFF. The CDR3 coding sequence is TGTGCCAGTAGTATAGAGTCGGACCCTCGGGTTGAGCAGTTCTTC.

The chain links TRBV5-1 to TRBJ2-5, with 7 nucleotides matching TRBD1. V lost 1 base, J lost 5 bases, and 5 bases stayed unmatched. The V gene's germline CDR1 is SGHRS and CDR2 YFSETQ. This CDR3 has 14 residues. CDR3 region: CASSLKGGAETQYF. CDR3 nucleotide sequence: TGCGCCAGCAGCTTGAAAGGGGGCGCGGAGACCCAGTACTTC.

The genes are TRBV3-1 and TRBJ1-1; D remains ambiguous. The germline V and J ends were trimmed by 2 bases and 1 base, with 8 bases remaining between them. This CDR3 has 14 amino acids. In germline, CDR1 is LGHDT, CDR2 YNNKEL (reference sequence). The CDR3 protein is CASSQIMGNTEAFF. The CDR3 nucleotides are TGTGCCAGCAGCCAAATTATGGGGAACACTGAAGCTTTCTTT.

The CDR3, as DNA: TGCGCCAGCAGCTTCCAAGGGACAGACTATGGCTACACCTTC. Its protein is CASSFQGTDYGYTF. The rearrangement uses TRBV5-1 and TRBJ1-2, with 7 bases identical to TRBD1. Germline loops: CDR1 SGHRS, CDR2 YFSETQ. CDR3 size: 14 residues. The trim removed 2 bases at V and 3 bases at J, leaving 4 bases unmatched.

This clonotype was observed a handful of times. This sequence joins TRBV20-1 and TRBJ2-3; TRBD2 matches 12 bases. The CDR3 has 16 residues. The V gene's germline CDR1 is DFQATT and CDR2 SNEGSKA (reference sequence). Germline trimming cut 4 bases from V and 2 bases from J; bases unmatched to any gene: 7. DNA for the CDR3: TGCAGTGCTAAAGACGGACTAGCGGGACACACAGATACGCAGTATTTT. This gives the protein CSAKDGLAGHTDTQYF.

The rearrangement joins TRBV3-1 to TRBJ2-1; 10 nucleotides line up with TRBD2. The junction had 6 bases not matched to a gene; V was cut back by 1 base and J by 6 bases. The V gene's germline CDR1 is LGHDT and CDR2 YNNKEL (reference sequence). This CDR3 is 16 amino acids long. In nucleotides, the CDR3 is TGTGCCAGCAGCCAAGTTCTAGCGGGAGCATTCAATGAGCAGTTCTTC. This gives the protein CASSQVLAGAFNEQFF.

This clonotype was seen a handful of times. The V gene is TRBV12-3 or TRBV12-4, the J gene TRBJ2-1; D is ambiguous. V was clipped by 1 base and J by 5 bases, with 9 bases between them. The CDR3 is 14 residues long. The CDR3 is CASSLGAENNEQFF. CDR3 bases: TGTGCCAGCAGTTTAGGCGCGGAGAACAATGAGCAGTTCTTC.

The table lists this clonotype with a few counts. The chain employs TRBV5-5 and TRBJ2-7, with D perhaps TRBD1 (7 bases). The CDR3 covers 18 residues. The V end lost 3 bases, the J end lost 5 bases, and 27 bases lay between the germline ends. CDR1 is SGHKS and CDR2 is YYEKEE in the germline V gene (reference sequence). The CDR3 nucleotides are TGTGCCAGCAGCTCGGCGGCGGCAGGGGGGTGGAGGAAGGACGAGCAGTACGTC. Translation: CASSSAAAGGWRKDEQYV.

The V call is TRBV3-1, the J call TRBJ1-2; D might be TRBD1 (5 bases). Germline CDR1 and CDR2: LGHDT and YNNKEL (reference sequence). The CDR3 has 15 amino acids. V shed 4 bases and J shed 7 bases, with 19 bases lying between them. CDR3 amino acids: CASSPPQVSVSGYTF. Here the CDR3 DNA reads TGTGCCAGCAGCCCTCCACAGGTCTCGGTCAGTGGCTACACCTTC.

This clonotype has just a few counts. The J gene is TRBJ2-7, the V gene TRBV2; D remains unclear. Trimming left V 6 bases short and J 2 bases short, with 8 bases between. This CDR3 spans 12 amino acids. Germline CDR1 SNHLY, CDR2 FYNNEI. This CDR3 is CASRITPYEQYV. CDR3 nucleotide sequence: TGTGCCAGCAGGATCACCCCCTACGAGCAGTACGTC.

This clonotype was recorded many times. The chain employs TRBV29-1 and TRBJ2-5; 13 bases agree with TRBD2. Germline-derived CDR1 and CDR2 are SQVTM and ANQGSEA. The J segment lost 2 bases and the V segment lost 7 bases, leaving 4 bases of the junction unmatched. This CDR3 region has 14 residues. The CDR3 sequence is CSAGTSGAQETQYF. The CDR3 bases are TGCAGCGCAGGGACTAGCGGGGCTCAAGAGACCCAGTACTTC.

This clonotype was seen more than once but under ten times. CDR3 residues: CASSQDWGYEQYF. The DNA of the CDR3 is TGTGCCAGCAGCCAAGATTGGGGATACGAGCAGTACTTC. V and J are TRBV14 and TRBJ2-7; D uncertain. Germline CDR1 is SGHDN and CDR2 is FVKESK. The CDR3 extends over 13 amino acids. V was trimmed by 0 bases and J by 4 bases, leaving 7 bases between them. The full variable domain, completed using reference TRBV14 and TRBJ2-7, is EAGVTQFPSHSVIEKGQTVTLRCDPISGHDNLYWYRRVMGKEIKFLLHFVKESKQDESGMPNNRFLAERTGGTYSTLKVQPAELEDSGVYFCASSQDWGYEQYFGPGTRLTVT.

This clonotype showed up just a few times. This chain uses TRBV12-3 or TRBV12-4 with TRBJ2-7; 8 bases map to TRBD1. This CDR3 region has 14 residues. V was clipped by 3 bases and J by 7 bases; unmatched bases: 8. The CDR3 DNA is TGTGCCAGCAGTTTCCAGGGGGCGAGCTGGGAGCAGTACTTC. Protein sequence: CASSFQGASWEQYF.